This T cell receptor (beta chain) appears in the sequencing data of a study of blood T cells in healthy people across ages. Findings and caveats of the study: Observed TCR beta diversity per million T cells went down as age went up. This fall followed a roughly linear course with age. A strong correlation between TCR beta diversity and naive T cell percentage was seen.

Regarding this clonotype: As yet, its antigen is unknown.

Together with a sample-barcoded 5' primer, a J-beta primer mix was included in a second PCR lasting roughly 6 to 12 cycles. One entry per CDR3 protein, called by TCRdb with MiXCR from the 5' RACE reads. This table has hundreds of thousands of distinct CDR3 sequences, roughly 27% appearing once. V lost 6 bases to trimming and J lost 6 bases; unmatched junction nucleotides: 16. The CDR3 has 16 residues. Germline V CDR1 and CDR2: MDHEN, SYDVKM. The chain employs TRBV28 and TRBJ2-7; 8 bases match TRBD1. This clonotype originated in a woman aged 65 to 85 in good health. Sequenced: blood. DNA of the CDR3: TGTGCCAGCAGCCCTCTTCACGGGACAGGACCCCTCGAGCAGTACTTC. Translated, it gives CASSPLHGTGPLEQYF.